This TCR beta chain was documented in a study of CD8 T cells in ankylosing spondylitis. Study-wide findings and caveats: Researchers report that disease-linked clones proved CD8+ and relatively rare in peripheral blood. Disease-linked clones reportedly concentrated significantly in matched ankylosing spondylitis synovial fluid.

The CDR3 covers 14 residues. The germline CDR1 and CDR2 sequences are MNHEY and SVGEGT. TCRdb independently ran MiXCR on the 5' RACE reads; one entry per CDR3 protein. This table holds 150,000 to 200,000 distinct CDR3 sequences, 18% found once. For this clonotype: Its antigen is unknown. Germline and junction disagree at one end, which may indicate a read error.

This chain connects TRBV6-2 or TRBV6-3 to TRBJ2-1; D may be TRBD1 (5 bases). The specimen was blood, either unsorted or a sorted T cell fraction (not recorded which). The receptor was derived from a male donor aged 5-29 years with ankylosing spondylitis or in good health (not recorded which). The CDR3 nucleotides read TGTGCCAGCAGGGACGACAGTAAATACAATGAACAGTTCTTC. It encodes CASRDDSKYNEQFF.